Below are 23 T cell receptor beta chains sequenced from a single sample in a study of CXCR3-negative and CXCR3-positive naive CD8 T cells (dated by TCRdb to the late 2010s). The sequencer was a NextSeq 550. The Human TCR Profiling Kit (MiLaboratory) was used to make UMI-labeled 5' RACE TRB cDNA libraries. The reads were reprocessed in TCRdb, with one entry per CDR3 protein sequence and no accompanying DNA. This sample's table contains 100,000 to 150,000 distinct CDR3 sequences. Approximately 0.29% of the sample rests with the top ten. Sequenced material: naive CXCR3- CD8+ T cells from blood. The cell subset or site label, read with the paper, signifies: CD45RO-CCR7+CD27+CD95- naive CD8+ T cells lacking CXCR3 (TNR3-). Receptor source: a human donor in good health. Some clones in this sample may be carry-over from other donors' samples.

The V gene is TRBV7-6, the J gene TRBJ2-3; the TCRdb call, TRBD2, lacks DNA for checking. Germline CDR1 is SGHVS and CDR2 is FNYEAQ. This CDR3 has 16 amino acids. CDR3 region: CASSSKRGVPTDTQYF. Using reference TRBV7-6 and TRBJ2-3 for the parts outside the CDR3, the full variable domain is GAGVSQSPRYKVTKRGQDVALRCDPISGHVSLYWYRQALGQGPEFLTYFNYEAQQDKSGLPNDRFSAERPEGSISTLTIQRTEQRDSAMYRCASSSKRGVPTDTQYFGPGTRLTVL.

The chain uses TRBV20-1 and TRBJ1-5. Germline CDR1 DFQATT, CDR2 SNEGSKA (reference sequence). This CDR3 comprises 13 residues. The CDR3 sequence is CSANTDVNQPQHF.

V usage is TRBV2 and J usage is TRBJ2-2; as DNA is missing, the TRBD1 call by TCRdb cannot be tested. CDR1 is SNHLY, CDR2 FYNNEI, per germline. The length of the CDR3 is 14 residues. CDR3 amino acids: CARSGGRNTGELFF.

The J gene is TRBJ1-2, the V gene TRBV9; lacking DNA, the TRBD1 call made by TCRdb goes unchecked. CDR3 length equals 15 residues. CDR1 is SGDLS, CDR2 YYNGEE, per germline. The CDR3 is CASSEGPPQGNGYTF.

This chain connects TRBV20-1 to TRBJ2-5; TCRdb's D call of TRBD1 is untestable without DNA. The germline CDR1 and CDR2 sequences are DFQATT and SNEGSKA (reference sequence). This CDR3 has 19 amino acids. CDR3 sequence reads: CSAKGPTSGTVLPMETQYF.

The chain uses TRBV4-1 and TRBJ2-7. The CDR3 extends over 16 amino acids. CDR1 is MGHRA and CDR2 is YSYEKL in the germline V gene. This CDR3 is CASSQGPPNSPYEQYF.

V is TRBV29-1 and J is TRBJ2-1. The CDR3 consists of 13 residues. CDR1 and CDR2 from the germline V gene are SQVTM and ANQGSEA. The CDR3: CSVDMGSTNEQFF.

The CDR3 loop is CASSQGLAGGTYEQYF. The chain has TRBV14 and TRBJ2-7; the D call of TRBD2 rests on TCRdb alone, since no DNA is present to check it. The CDR3 runs 16 residues. Germline assignment: CDR1 SGHDN and CDR2 FVKESK.

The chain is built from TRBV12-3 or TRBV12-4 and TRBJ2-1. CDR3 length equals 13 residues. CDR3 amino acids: CASIGAAYNEQFF.

Here the CDR3 reads CASSPPDSDTEAFF. This chain uses TRBV7-6 with TRBJ1-1; TCRdb returns TRBD1, unconfirmable since there is no DNA. The CDR3 has 14 amino acids. The germline V gene encodes CDR1 SGHVS and CDR2 FNYEAQ.

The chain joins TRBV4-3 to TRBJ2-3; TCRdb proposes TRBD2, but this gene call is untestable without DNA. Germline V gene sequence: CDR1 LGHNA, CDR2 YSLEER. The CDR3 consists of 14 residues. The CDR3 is CASSQGGEADTQYF.

The CDR3 loop reads CASSHRVSNQPQHF. The chain is built from TRBV28 and TRBJ1-5; absent DNA, TCRdb's TRBD1 call cannot be checked. The CDR3 is 14 amino acids. Germline-derived CDR1 and CDR2 are MDHEN and SYDVKM.

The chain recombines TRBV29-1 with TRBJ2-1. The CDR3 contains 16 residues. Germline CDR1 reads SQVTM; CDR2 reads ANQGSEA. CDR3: CSVEGEFEGSYNEQFF.

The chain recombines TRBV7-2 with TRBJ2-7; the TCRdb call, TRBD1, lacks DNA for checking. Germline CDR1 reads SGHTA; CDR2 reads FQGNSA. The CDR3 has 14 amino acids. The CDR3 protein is CASRSDRGFYEQYF. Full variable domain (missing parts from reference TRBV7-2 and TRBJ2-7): GAGVSQSPSNKVTEKGKDVELRCDPISGHTALYWYRQSLGQGLEFLIYFQGNSAPDKSGLPSDRFSAERTGGSVSTLTIQRTQQEDSAVYLCASRSDRGFYEQYFGPGTRLTVT.

The CDR3 sequence: CASRETGLTGDTQYF. The chain joins TRBV2 to TRBJ2-3; TCRdb names TRBD1, which stays unverified in the absence of DNA. Germline lookup yields CDR1 SNHLY and CDR2 FYNNEI. The CDR3 runs 15 residues.

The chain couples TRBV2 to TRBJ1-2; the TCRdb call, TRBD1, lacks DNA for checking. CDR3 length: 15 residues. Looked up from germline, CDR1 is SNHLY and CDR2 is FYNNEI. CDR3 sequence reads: CASSESGTGSYGYTF.

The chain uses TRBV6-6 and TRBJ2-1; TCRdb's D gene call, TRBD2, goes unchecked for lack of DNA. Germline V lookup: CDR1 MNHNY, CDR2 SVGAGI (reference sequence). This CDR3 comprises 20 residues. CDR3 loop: CASSYSRTSGGLGSYNEQFF.

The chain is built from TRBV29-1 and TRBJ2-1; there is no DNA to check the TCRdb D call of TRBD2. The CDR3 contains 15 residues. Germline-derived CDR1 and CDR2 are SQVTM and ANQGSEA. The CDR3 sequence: CSVEEGPSGSYEQFF.

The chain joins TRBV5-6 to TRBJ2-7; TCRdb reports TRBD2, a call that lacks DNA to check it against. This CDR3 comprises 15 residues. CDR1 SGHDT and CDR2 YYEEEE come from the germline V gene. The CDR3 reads CASSLELAGAYEQYF.

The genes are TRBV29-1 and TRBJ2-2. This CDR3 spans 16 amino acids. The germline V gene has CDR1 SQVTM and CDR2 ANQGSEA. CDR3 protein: CSVEEPSYRNTGELFF.

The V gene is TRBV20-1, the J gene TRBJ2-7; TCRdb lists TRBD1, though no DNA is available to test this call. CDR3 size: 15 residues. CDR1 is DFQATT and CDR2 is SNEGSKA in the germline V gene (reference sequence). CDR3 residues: CSARDGRGSSYEQYF.

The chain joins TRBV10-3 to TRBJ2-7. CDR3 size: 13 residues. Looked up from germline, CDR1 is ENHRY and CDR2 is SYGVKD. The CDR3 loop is CAISESLADEQYF.

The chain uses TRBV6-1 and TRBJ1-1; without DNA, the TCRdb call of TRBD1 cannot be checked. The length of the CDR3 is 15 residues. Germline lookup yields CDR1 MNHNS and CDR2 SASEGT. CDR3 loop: CASSEWGRVNTEAFF.